These 18 T cell receptor beta chains were all obtained from the same sample, sequenced in a study of shared clonotypes between healthy human individuals. Data came from immunoSEQ multiplex PCR; TCRdb stores just in-frame clones and leaves some out. In the table there are approximately 2.1 million clones, 85% to 95% of which are singletons. Sequenced material: naive CD4+ T cells from PBMCs. The subset: CD45RA+ positively selected. These receptors came from a man younger than 30 in good health. Some clones in this sample may be carry-over from other donors' samples.

This chain uses TRBV5-1 with TRBJ2-5, with 7 bases fitting TRBD1. CDR1 SGHRS and CDR2 YFSETQ come from the germline V gene. Trimming removed 3 bases from V and 3 bases from J; junction bases left unmatched: 5. CDR3 size: 14 residues. The CDR3 spells CASSSNRGEETQYF. The CDR3 DNA is TGCGCCAGCAGCTCAAACAGGGGAGAAGAGACCCAGTACTTC.

A word on this clone: The same CDR3 can be traced to other DNA sequences in this sample. This rearrangement joins TRBV19 to TRBJ1-2; D gene unclear. This CDR3 is 12 amino acids long. The germline V and J ends were trimmed by 5 bases and 5 bases, with 9 bases remaining between them. Per germline, CDR1 LNHDA and CDR2 SQIVND (reference sequence). Here the CDR3 DNA reads TGTGCCAGTAGTCGCCGGGGTTATGGCTACACCTTC. It encodes CASSRRGYGYTF. Looking up the rest from reference TRBV19 and TRBJ1-2 gives the full variable domain: DGGITQSPKYLFRKEGQNVTLSCEQNLNHDAMYWYRQDPGQGLRLIYYSQIVNDFQKGDIAEGYSVSREKKESFPLTVTSAQKNPTAFYLCASSRRGYGYTFGSGTRLTVV.

This chain connects TRBV29-1 to TRBJ2-2; no clear D. The CDR3 runs 11 residues. V was trimmed by 7 bases and J by 1 base, leaving 4 bases between them. Germline-derived CDR1 and CDR2 are SQVTM and ANQGSEA. The CDR3 reads CSGQNTGELFF. As DNA, the CDR3 is TGCAGCGGACAGAACACCGGGGAGCTGTTTTTT.

This chain uses TRBV28 with TRBJ2-6; 8 bases fit TRBD1. In germline, CDR1 is MDHEN, CDR2 SYDVKM. The CDR3 length is 15 residues. V lost 6 bases to trimming and J lost 4 bases; unmatched junction nucleotides: 5. The CDR3: CASREQGVGANVLTF. CDR3 DNA sequence: TGTGCCAGCAGGGAACAGGGGGTCGGGGCCAACGTCCTGACTTTC.

CDR3 residues: CASSWEGRANTEAFF. CDR3 nucleotide sequence: TGTGCCAGCAGCTGGGAGGGCAGGGCGAACACTGAAGCTTTCTTT. The V gene is TRBV28, the J gene TRBJ1-1, with D possibly TRBD1 on 5 matching bases. CDR1 is MDHEN, CDR2 SYDVKM, per germline. The CDR3 runs to 15 residues. Trimming removed 6 bases from V and 1 base from J, with 15 bases in between. The variable domain in full, with the rest retrieved from reference TRBV28 and TRBJ1-1, is DVKVTQSSRYLVKRTGEKVFLECVQDMDHENMFWYRQDPGLGLRLIYFSYDVKMKEKGDIPEGYSVSREKKERFSLILESASTNQTSMYLCASSWEGRANTEAFFGQGTRLTVV.

The rearrangement joins TRBV30 to TRBJ2-1, with D unresolved. Trimming shortened V by 3 bases and J by 4 bases, and 10 bases separated the two germline ends. The germline V gene encodes CDR1 GTSNPN and CDR2 SVGIG (reference sequence). This CDR3 has 13 amino acids. CDR3 residues: CAWRTDDYNEQFF. The DNA for the CDR3 is TGTGCCTGGAGGACGGACGATTACAATGAGCAGTTCTTC.

V usage is TRBV19 and J usage is TRBJ2-7; 9 bases map to TRBD1. V shed 3 bases, J shed 7 bases, and the junction held 13 bases outside the gene matches. Germline V gene data show CDR1 as LNHDA and CDR2 as SQIVND (reference sequence). This CDR3 is built from 16 residues. The CDR3 nucleotides read TGTGCCAGTAGTATTTTAGGGGGACAGGGTATGGCGGAGCAGTACTTC. It codes for CASSILGGQGMAEQYF.

This clone has only a few counts. The chain links TRBV27 to TRBJ2-3, with D uncertain. CDR3 length: 13 residues. Trimming pared 6 bases from V and 2 bases from J, leaving 9 bases between. Germline values: CDR1 MNHEY, CDR2 SMNVEV (reference sequence). The chain's CDR3 is CASRGYLTDTQYF. CDR3 sequence (DNA): TGTGCCAGCAGAGGCTACCTCACAGATACGCAGTATTTT.

With regard to this clone: Different DNA sequences within this sample yield the same CDR3. The chain employs TRBV5-1 and TRBJ2-1; D remains unclear. The CDR3 is 13 amino acids. Germline assignment: CDR1 SGHRS and CDR2 YFSETQ. Trimming cost V 0 bases and J 4 bases, with 5 bases left between them. The CDR3 spells CASSLGGYNEQFF. In DNA, the CDR3 is TGCGCCAGCAGCTTGGGTGGTTACAATGAGCAGTTCTTC.

The V and J genes are TRBV30 and TRBJ1-6; 7 bases match TRBD1. Germline CDR1 GTSNPN, CDR2 SVGIG (reference sequence). The CDR3 has 17 residues. Trimming at V came to 7 bases and at J to 0 bases, leaving 12 bases not matched to a gene. In DNA, the CDR3 is TGTGCCTCAAGACGGGACAGCCAATCCTCCTATAATTCACCCCTCCACTTT. The encoded protein is CASRRDSQSSYNSPLHF.

This clone was recorded once. The chain has TRBV7-2 and TRBJ2-1, with no clear D. V lost 3 bases, J lost 8 bases, and 8 bases lay in between. The CDR3 spans 12 residues. The germline gives CDR1 SGHTA, CDR2 FQGNSA. CDR3 in DNA: TGTGCCAGCAGCTTTTCTTTGGATGAGCAGTTCTTC. Translation gives CASSFSLDEQFF. Full variable domain (remainder filled in from reference TRBV7-2 and TRBJ2-1): GAGVSQSPSNKVTEKGKDVELRCDPISGHTALYWYRQSLGQGLEFLIYFQGNSAPDKSGLPSDRFSAERTGGSVSTLTIQRTQQEDSAVYLCASSFSLDEQFFGPGTRLTVL.

This chain uses TRBV4-1 with TRBJ2-1; D not resolved. The V and J ends lost 0 bases and 2 bases respectively, with 14 bases between them. Germline CDR1 MGHRA, CDR2 YSYEKL. The CDR3 runs 17 residues. The CDR3 DNA reads as TGCGCCAGCAGCCAAGATTTGGGCTTCCTCCCCTACAATGAGCAGTTCTTC. It encodes CASSQDLGFLPYNEQFF.

This clone was seen only once. As DNA, the CDR3 is TGTGCCAGCTCACCACGGGGACCTGGGGCCCGACCTAGCGTCGGGGAGCTGTTTTTT. The encoded protein is CASSPRGPGARPSVGELFF. The chain is built from TRBV18 and TRBJ2-2; D may be TRBD2 (6 bases). V lost 1 base to trimming and J lost 7 bases, with 25 bases between them. This CDR3 region has 19 residues. In germline, CDR1 is KGHSH, CDR2 LQKENI.

The CDR3 loop is CASNLDRGRTEAFF. The CDR3 region has the DNA TGTGCCAGTAATCTGGACAGGGGGCGGACTGAAGCTTTCTTT. The chain has TRBV19 and TRBJ1-1; TRBD1 matches 11 bases. V lost 7 bases and J lost 5; bases outside the gene matches: 6. Germline lookup yields CDR1 LNHDA and CDR2 SQIVND (reference sequence). The CDR3 runs 14 residues.

Regarding this clone: Other DNA sequences in the sample encode the same CDR3. The J gene is TRBJ1-1, the V gene TRBV5-1; no firm D call. Germline V gene data show CDR1 as SGHRS and CDR2 as YFSETQ. The CDR3 totals 15 residues. Between the trimmed V and J ends, which lost 0 bases and 0 bases, there was a span of 9 bases. The CDR3 nucleotides read TGCGCCAGCAGCTTGGGTTCAGGCTTGAACACTGAAGCTTTCTTT. It yields the protein CASSLGSGLNTEAFF.

The CDR3 DNA reads TGTGCCAGCAGTTACTCCAGCGGGAGTTGGGCTGAGCAGTTCTTC. Translation gives CASSYSSGSWAEQFF. The gene calls are TRBV28 and TRBJ2-1, with 8 positions matching TRBD2. CDR1 is MDHEN, CDR2 SYDVKM, per germline. Trimming took 4 bases from V and 9 from J; bases not matched to a gene: 11. The CDR3 has 15 residues.

The chain uses TRBV27 and TRBJ2-7; tentative D call: TRBD1 (6 bases). The germline CDR1 and CDR2 sequences are MNHEY and SMNVEV (reference sequence). The CDR3 totals 15 residues. The germline V and J ends were trimmed by 5 bases and 7 bases, with 21 bases remaining between them. The CDR3 DNA follows: TGTGCCAGCAGTCGCAGGGGACGGAGAGAAGGGGAGCAGTACTTC. As protein: CASSRRGRREGEQYF.

The V and J genes are TRBV18 and TRBJ2-2; TRBD1 aligns across 7 bases. Germline CDR1 is KGHSH and CDR2 is LQKENI. CDR3 length: 15 residues. V lost 3 bases to trimming and J lost 3 bases; unmatched junction nucleotides: 4. The CDR3 loop reads CASSPGQAHTGELFF. DNA for the CDR3: TGTGCCAGCTCACCCGGACAGGCCCACACCGGGGAGCTGTTTTTT. The whole variable domain, filled in from reference TRBV18 and TRBJ2-2, reads NAGVMQNPRHLVRRRGQEARLRCSPMKGHSHVYWYRQLPEEGLKFMVYLQKENIIDESGMPKERFSAEFPKEGPSILRIQQVVRGDSAAYFCASSPGQAHTGELFFGEGSRLTVL.